The clone carrying this T cell receptor (beta chain) occurred a few times. Researchers took RNA transcripts and amplified TCR beta CDR3 regions from them. First-round RT-PCR relied on HTBI primers, and a second-round multiplex PCR came next. MiXCR, run by TCRdb on the multiplex PCR reads, gives a single entry per CDR3 protein. The sample has roughly 600,000 distinct CDR3 sequences, just under 40% seen once. The CDR3 has 13 amino acids. V was cut by 7 bases and J by 5 bases, with 12 bases left in between. This sample is drawn from a study of Graves' ophthalmopathy and Graves' hyperthyroidism. The TCR was taken from an adult man with Graves' hyperthyroidism. This chain joins TRBV12-3 or TRBV12-4 and TRBJ1-5; D ambiguous. The material sequenced was peripheral blood or thyroid tissue (not recorded which). The CDR3 DNA follows: TGTGCCAGCATGCGGGGTGTGGATCAGCCCCAGCATTTT. Its protein product is CASMRGVDQPQHF.